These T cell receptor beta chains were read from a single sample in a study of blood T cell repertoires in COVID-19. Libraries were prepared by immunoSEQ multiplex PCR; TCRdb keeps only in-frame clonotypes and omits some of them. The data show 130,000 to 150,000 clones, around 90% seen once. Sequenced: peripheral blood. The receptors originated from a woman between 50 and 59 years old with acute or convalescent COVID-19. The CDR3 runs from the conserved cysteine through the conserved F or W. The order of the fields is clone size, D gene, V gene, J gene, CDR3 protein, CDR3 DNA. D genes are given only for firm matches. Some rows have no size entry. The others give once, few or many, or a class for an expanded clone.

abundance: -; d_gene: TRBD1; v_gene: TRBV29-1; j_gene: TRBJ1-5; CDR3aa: CSVGQGATGNQPQHF; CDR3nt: TGCAGCGTTGGCCAGGGGGCGACAGGCAATCAGCCCCAGCATTTT
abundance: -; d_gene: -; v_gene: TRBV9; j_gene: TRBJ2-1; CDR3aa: CASSVVGGPNYNEQFF; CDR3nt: TGTGCCAGCAGCGTAGTGGGTGGGCCAAACTACAATGAGCAGTTCTTC
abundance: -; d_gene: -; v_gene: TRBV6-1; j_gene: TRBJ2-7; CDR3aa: CASSGAGAGSFGSNEQYF; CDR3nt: TGTGCCAGCAGTGGAGCAGGTGCGGGGAGTTTCGGGAGTAACGAGCAGTACTTC
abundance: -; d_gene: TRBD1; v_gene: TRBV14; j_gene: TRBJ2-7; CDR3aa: CASSQDAPDRGTYEQYF; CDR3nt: TGTGCCAGCAGCCAAGACGCCCCGGACAGGGGCACCTACGAGCAGTACTTC
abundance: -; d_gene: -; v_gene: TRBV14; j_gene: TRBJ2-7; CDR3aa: CASSQVRGSTNEQYF; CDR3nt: TGTGCCAGCAGCCAGGTACGGGGAAGCACCAACGAGCAGTACTTC
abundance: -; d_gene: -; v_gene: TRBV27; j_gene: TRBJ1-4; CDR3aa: CASSLSIRLNEKLFF; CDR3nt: TGTGCCAGCAGTTTATCGATCAGGCTCAATGAAAAACTGTTTTTT
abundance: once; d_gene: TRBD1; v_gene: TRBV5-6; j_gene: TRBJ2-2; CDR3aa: CAGRAGTGLSGELFF; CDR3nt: TGTGCCGGAAGAGCCGGGACAGGGCTGTCCGGGGAGCTGTTTTTT
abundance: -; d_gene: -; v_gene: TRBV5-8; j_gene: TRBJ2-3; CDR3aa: CASRRSGDTQYF; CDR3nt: TGTGCCAGCAGACGGAGCGGAGATACGCAGTATTTT
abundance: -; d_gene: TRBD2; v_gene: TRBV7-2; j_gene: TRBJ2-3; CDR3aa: CASSLVGGRTGDTQYF; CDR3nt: TGTGCCAGCAGCTTAGTCGGCGGGAGGACGGGAGATACGCAGTATTTT
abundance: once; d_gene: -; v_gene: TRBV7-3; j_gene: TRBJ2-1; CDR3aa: CASSSQGYNEQFF; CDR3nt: TGTGCCAGCAGCTCGCAGGGCTACAATGAGCAGTTCTTC
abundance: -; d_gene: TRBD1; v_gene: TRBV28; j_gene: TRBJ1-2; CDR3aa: CATPTDRGLWGYTF; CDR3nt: TGTGCCACCCCTACCGACAGGGGGCTATGGGGCTACACCTTC
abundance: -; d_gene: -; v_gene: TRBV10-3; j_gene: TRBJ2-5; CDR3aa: CAISESRQQETQYF; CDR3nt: TGTGCCATCAGTGAGTCGCGACAGCAAGAGACCCAGTACTTC
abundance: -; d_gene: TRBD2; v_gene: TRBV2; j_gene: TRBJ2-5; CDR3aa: CASTPGLAVQETQYF; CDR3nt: TGTGCCAGCACCCCGGGACTAGCGGTCCAAGAGACCCAGTACTTC
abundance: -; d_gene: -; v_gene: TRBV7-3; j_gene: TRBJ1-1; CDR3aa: CASRGMRGAFF; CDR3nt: TGTGCCAGCAGGGGGATGCGGGGAGCTTTCTTT
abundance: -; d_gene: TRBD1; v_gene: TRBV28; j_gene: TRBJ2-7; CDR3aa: CASSSPGQYYEQYF; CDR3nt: TGTGCCAGCAGTTCGCCGGGACAGTACTACGAGCAGTACTTC
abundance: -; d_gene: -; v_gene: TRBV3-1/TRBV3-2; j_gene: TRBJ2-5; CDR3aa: CASSQGAGRYQETQYF; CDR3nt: TGTGCCAGCAGCCAAGGGGCGGGGCGGTACCAAGAGACCCAGTACTTC
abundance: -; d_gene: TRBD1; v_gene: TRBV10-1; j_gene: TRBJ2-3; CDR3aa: CASSAGQGADTQYF; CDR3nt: TGCGCCAGCAGTGCTGGACAGGGCGCAGATACGCAGTATTTT
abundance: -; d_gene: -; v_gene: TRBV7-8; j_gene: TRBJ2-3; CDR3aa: CASSLNFPDVTGGDF; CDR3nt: TGTGCCAGCAGCTTAAATTTTCCGGACGTCACGGGCGGGGATTTT
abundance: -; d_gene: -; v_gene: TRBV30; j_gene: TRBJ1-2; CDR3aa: CAWTVTGGYTF; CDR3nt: TGTGCCTGGACCGTGACAGGTGGCTACACCTTC
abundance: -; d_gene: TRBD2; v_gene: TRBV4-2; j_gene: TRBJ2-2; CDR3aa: CASSQQTSGAYTGELFF; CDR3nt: TGTGCCAGCAGCCAACAGACTAGCGGGGCGTACACCGGGGAGCTGTTTTTT
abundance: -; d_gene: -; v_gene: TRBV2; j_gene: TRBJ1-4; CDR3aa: CASISRSTNEKLFF; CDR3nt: TGTGCCAGCATAAGCCGGTCAACTAATGAAAAACTGTTTTTT
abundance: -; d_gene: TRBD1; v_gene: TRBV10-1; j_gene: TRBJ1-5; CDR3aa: CASRPLEGAHNSNQPQHF; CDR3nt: TGCGCCAGCAGACCGCTGGAGGGGGCGCATAATAGCAATCAGCCCCAGCATTTT
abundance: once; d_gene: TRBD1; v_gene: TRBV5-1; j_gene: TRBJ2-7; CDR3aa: CASSLRGTGQGSYEQYF; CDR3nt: TGCGCCAGCAGCTTAAGGGGAACGGGACAGGGCTCCTACGAGCAGTACTTC
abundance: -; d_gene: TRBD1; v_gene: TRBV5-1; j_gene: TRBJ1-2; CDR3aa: CASSLHRGPNYGYTF; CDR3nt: TGCGCCAGCAGCTTGCACAGGGGGCCTAACTATGGCTACACCTTC
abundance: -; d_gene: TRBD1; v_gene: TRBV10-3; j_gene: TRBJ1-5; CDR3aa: CAISPDRENQPQHF; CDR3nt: TGTGCCATCAGCCCGGACAGGGAAAATCAGCCCCAGCATTTT
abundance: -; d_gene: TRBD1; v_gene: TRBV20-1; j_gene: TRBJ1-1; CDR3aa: CSASSRGRMNTEAFF; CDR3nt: TGCAGTGCTAGTAGCAGGGGGCGAATGAACACTGAAGCTTTCTTT
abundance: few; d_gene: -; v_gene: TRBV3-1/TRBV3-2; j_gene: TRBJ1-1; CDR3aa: CASSQLGASAFF; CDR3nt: TGTGCCAGCAGCCAACTAGGAGCCTCAGCTTTCTTT
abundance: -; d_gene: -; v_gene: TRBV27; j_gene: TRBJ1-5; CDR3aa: CASSLKGLGNQPQHF; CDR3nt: TGTGCCAGCAGTTTAAAGGGGCTAGGCAATCAGCCCCAGCATTTT
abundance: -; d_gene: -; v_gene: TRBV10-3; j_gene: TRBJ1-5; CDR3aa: CAISEGVLDQPQHF; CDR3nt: TGTGCCATCAGTGAGGGAGTTTTGGATCAGCCCCAGCATTTT
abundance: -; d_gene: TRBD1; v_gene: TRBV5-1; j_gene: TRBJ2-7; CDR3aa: CASTRDRGGYEQYF; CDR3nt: TGCGCCAGCACCAGGGACAGGGGGGGCTACGAGCAGTACTTC
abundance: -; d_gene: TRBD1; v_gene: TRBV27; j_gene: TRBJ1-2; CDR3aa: CASSLLGQPYGYTF; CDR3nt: TGTGCCAGCAGTTTACTGGGACAGCCCTATGGCTACACCTTC
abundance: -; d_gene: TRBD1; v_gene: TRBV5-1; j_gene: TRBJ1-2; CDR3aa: CASSLLPSLGGEFGYGYTF; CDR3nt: TGCGCCAGCAGCTTGCTCCCAAGTTTAGGGGGCGAATTTGGCTATGGCTACACCTTC
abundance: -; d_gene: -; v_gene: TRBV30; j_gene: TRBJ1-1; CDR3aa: CASKFGGTEAFF; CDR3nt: TGTGCCTCCAAATTCGGCGGAACTGAAGCTTTCTTT
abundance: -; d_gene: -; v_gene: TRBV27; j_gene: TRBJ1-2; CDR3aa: CASSLHRNYGYTF; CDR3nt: TGTGCCAGCAGTTTACACAGAAACTATGGCTACACCTTC
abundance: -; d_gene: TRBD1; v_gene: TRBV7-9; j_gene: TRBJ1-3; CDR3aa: CASSLAQGAPGNTIYF; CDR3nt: TGTGCCAGCAGCCTAGCACAGGGGGCCCCTGGAAACACCATATATTTT
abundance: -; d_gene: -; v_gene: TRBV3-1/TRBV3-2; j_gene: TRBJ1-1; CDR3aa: CASSLLRTPNTEAFF; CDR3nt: TGTGCCAGCAGCCTCCTAAGGACACCAAACACTGAAGCTTTCTTT
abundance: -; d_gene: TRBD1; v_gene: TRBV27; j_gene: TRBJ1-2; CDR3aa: CASSFPPDRGRGYTF; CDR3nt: TGTGCCAGCAGTTTCCCCCCGGACAGGGGACGGGGCTACACCTTC
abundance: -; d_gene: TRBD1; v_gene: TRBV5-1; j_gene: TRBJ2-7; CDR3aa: CASSRDSYEQYF; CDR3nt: TGCGCCAGCAGCAGGGACAGTTACGAGCAGTACTTC
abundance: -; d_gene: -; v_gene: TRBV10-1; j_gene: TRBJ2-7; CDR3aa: CASRGERGSYEQYF; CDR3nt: TGCGCCAGCAGAGGGGAAAGGGGCTCCTACGAGCAGTACTTC
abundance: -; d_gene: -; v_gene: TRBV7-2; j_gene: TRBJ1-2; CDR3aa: CASSLEGRSYGYTF; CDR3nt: TGTGCCAGCAGCTTGGAGGGGAGGTCCTATGGCTACACCTTC
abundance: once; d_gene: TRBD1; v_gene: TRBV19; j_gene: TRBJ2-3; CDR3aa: CASSVDRATDTQYF; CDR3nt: TGTGCCAGTAGTGTCGACAGGGCCACAGATACGCAGTATTTT
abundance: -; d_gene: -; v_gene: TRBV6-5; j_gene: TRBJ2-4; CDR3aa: CASSRGQLQNIQYF; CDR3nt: TGTGCCAGCTCCCGCGGACAGCTCCAAAACATTCAGTACTTC
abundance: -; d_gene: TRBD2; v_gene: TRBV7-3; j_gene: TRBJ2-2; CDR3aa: CASSLQSGVNSGELFF; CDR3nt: TGTGCCAGCAGCTTGCAAAGCGGGGTTAATTCCGGGGAGCTGTTTTTT
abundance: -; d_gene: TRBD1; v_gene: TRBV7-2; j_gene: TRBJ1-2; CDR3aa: CASTLGQVYGYTF; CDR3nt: TGTGCCAGCACCTTGGGACAGGTCTATGGCTACACCTTC
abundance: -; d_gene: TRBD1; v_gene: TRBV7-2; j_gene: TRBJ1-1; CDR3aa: CASSQDRGREEAFF; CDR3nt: TGTGCCAGCAGCCAAGACAGGGGGAGAGAAGAAGCTTTCTTT
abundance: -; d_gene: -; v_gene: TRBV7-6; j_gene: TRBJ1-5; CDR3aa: CASSLGSQAWWPQHF; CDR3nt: TGTGCCAGCAGCTTAGGATCACAGGCCTGGTGGCCCCAGCATTTT
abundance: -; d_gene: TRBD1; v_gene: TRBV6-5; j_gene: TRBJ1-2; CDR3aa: CASSYSRGRDYGYTF; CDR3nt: TGTGCCAGCAGTTACTCGAGGGGGCGCGACTATGGCTACACCTTC
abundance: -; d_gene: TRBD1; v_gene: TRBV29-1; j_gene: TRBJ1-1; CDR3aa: CSARQGWGTEAFF; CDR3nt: TGCAGCGCCCGACAGGGATGGGGCACTGAAGCTTTCTTT
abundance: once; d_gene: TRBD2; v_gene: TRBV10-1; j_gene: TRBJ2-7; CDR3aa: CASSESILVGRRRGEQYF; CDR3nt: TGCGCCAGCAGTGAGTCGATATTAGTCGGGAGGAGACGGGGAGAGCAGTACTTC
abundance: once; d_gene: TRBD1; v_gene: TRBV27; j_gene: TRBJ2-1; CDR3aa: CASSVGQAPINEQFF; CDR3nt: TGTGCCAGCAGCGTCGGACAGGCACCTATCAATGAGCAGTTCTTC